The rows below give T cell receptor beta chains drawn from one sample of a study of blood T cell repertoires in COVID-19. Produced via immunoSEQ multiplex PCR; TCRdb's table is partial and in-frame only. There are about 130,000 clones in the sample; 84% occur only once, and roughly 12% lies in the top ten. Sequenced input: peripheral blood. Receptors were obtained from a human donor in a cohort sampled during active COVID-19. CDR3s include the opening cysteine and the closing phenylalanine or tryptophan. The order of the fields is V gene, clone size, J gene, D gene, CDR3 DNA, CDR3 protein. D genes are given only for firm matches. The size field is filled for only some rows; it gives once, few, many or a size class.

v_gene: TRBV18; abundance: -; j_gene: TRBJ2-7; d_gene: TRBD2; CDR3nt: TGTGCCAGCTCACCACCGGGGGGGGGCTCCTACGAGCAGTACTTC; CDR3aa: CASSPPGGGSYEQYF
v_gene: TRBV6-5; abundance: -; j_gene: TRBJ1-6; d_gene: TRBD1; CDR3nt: TGTGCCAGCAGTAGCACAGGGGTTGATAATTCACCCCTCCACTTT; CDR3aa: CASSSTGVDNSPLHF
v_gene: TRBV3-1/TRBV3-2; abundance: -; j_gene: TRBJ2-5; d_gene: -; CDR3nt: TGTGCCAGCAGCCAAGATCCTAGCGTGACCCAGTACTTC; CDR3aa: CASSQDPSVTQYF
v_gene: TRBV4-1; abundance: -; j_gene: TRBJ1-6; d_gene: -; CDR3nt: TGCGCCAGCAGCCAAGAACAGGTTCAGCATAATTCACCCCTCCACTTT; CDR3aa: CASSQEQVQHNSPLHF
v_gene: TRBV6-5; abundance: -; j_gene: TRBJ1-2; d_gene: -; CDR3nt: TGTGCCAGCAGTCGAGCAGGGCCCTATGGCTACACCTTC; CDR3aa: CASSRAGPYGYTF
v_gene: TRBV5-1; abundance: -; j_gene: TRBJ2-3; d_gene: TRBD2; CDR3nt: TGCGCCAGCAGCTTGAGTACTAGCGGATACACAGATACGCAGTATTTT; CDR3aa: CASSLSTSGYTDTQYF
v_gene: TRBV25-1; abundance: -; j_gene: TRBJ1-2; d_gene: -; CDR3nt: TGTGCCAGCAGTGACCCGGTTATAGGCCAAACAGGCGGCTACACCTTC; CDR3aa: CASSDPVIGQTGGYTF
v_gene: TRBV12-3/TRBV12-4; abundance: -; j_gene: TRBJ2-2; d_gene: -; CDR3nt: TGTGCCAGCAGTTTGAGGGCCGGGGAGCTGTTTTTT; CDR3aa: CASSLRAGELFF
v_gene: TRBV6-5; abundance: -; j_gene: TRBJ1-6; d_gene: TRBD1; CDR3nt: TGTGCCAGCAGTTACCGGGACAGACCAAATTCACCCCTCCACTTT; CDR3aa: CASSYRDRPNSPLHF
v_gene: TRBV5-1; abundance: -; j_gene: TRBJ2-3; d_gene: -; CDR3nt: TGCGCCAGCAGCTCCTATGCCCCCACAGATACGCAGTATTTT; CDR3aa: CASSSYAPTDTQYF
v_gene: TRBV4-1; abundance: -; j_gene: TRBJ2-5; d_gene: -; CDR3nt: TGCGCCAGCAGCCAAGATCAGGGAGAGACCCAGTACTTC; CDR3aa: CASSQDQGETQYF
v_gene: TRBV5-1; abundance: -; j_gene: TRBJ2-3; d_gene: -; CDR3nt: TGCGCCAGCAGCTTGGGTGACTCTTCCACACATACGCAGTATTTT; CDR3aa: CASSLGDSSTHTQYF
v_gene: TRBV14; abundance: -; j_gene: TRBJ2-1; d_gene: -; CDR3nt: TGTGCCAGCAGCCAAGTGGCTGTTACAATGTCGCAGTTCTTC; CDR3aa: CASSQVAVTMSQFF
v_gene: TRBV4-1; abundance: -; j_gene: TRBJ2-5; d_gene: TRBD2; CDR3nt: TGCGCCAGCAGCCAACAGGGTCGGGGGGATGAGACCCAGTACTTC; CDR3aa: CASSQQGRGDETQYF
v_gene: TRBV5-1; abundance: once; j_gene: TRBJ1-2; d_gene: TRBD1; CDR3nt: TGCGCCAGCAGCCAGACAGGGGGCAACTATGGCTACACCTTC; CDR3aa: CASSQTGGNYGYTF
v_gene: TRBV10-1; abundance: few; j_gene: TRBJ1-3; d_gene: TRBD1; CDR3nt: TGCGCCAGGAGTCCCGCGGACAGGGTAGAAGGCTCTGGAAACACCATATATTTT; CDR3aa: CARSPADRVEGSGNTIYF
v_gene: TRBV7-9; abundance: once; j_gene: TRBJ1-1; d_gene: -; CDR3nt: TGTGCCAGCAGCTTACAGGGGATAAACACTGAAGCTTTCTTT; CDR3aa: CASSLQGINTEAFF
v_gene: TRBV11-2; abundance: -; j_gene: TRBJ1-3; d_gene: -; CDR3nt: TGTGCCAGCAGCTTTTCGGGGGGTGGAAACACCATATATTTT; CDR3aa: CASSFSGGGNTIYF
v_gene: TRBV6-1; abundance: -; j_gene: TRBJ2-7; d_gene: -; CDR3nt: TGTGCCAGCAGTGTCCGTCAATCGGGATCTTACTCCTACGAGCAGTACTTC; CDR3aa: CASSVRQSGSYSYEQYF
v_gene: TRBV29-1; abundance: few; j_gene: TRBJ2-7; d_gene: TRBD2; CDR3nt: TGCAGCGTTGGACTAGCGGGGGATTCCTACGAGCAGTACTTC; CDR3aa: CSVGLAGDSYEQYF
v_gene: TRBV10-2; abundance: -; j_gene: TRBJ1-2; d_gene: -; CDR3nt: TGCGCCAGCAGTGAGTCGATGGCGGAAGCTAACTATGGCTACACCTTC; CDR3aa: CASSESMAEANYGYTF
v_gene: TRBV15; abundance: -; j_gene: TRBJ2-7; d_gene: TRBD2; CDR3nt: TGTGCCACCAGAGCCACGGCGGGGGACCTCTCCTACGAGCAGTACTTC; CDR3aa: CATRATAGDLSYEQYF
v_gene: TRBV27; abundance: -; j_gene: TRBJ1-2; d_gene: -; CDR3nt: TGTGCCAGCAGTGGGTCCGGGAGGATGAACTATGGCTACACCTTC; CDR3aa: CASSGSGRMNYGYTF
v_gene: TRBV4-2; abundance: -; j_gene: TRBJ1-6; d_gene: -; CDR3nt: TGTGCCAGCAGCCAAGAGGTGAGCTCCTATAATTCACCCCTCCACTTT; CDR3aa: CASSQEVSSYNSPLHF
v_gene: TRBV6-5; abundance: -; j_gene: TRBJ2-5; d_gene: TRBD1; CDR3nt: TGTGCCAGCAGCCCAAGGGGACAGGGTCAAGAGACCCAGTACTTC; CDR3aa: CASSPRGQGQETQYF
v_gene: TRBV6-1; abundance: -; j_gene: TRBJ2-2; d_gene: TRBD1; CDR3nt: TGTGCCAGCAGTGTACCCCAGGGGTCTGGGACAGGGCGAACCGGGGAGCTGTTTTTT; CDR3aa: CASSVPQGSGTGRTGELFF
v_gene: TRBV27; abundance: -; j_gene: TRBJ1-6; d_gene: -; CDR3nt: TGTGCCAGCAGAGGGGGACGGACGATTTATAATTCACCCCTCCACTTT; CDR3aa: CASRGGRTIYNSPLHF
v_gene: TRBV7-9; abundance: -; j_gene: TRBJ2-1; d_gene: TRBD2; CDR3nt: TGTGCCAGCAGCTTAGCGCCCAAAGTAAGCGGGATTAAGGATGAGCAGTTCTTC; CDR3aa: CASSLAPKVSGIKDEQFF
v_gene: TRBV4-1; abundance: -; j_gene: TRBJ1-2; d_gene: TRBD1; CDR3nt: TGCGCCAGCAGCCAAGAGAGACAGGGAATCTATGGCTACACCTTC; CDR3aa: CASSQERQGIYGYTF
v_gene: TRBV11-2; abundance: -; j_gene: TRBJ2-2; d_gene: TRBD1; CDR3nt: TGTGCCAGCAGCTTAGATCGATGGATTAAGGGGGCCGGCGCCGGGGAGCTGTTTTTT; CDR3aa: CASSLDRWIKGAGAGELFF
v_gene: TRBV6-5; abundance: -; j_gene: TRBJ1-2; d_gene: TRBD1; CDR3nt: TGTGCCAGCACCCCCCGGGGGACAGGGAGCCTTGGCTACACCTTC; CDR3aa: CASTPRGTGSLGYTF
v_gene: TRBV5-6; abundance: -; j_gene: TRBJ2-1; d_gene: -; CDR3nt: TGTGCCAGCAGCCTACAGGGTAGGACCTACAATGAGCAGTTCTTC; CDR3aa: CASSLQGRTYNEQFF
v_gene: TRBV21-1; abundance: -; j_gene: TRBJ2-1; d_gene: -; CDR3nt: TGTGCCAGCAGCTCCCGGACAGGGGCCAATGAGCAGTTCTTC; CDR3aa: CASSSRTGANEQFF
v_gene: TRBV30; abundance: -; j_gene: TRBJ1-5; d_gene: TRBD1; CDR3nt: TGTGCCTGGAGTGCGACAGGGGTGGCGGCTCAGCCCCAGCATTTT; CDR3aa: CAWSATGVAAQPQHF
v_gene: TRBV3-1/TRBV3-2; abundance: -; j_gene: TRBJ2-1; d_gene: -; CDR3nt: TGTGCCAGCAGCCAAGGTCAGTATGAGCAGTTCTTC; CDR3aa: CASSQGQYEQFF
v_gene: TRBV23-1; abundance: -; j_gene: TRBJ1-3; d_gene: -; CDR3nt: TGCGCCAGCAGTCAATCCCTCACAGGAACTGGAAACACCATATATTTT; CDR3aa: CASSQSLTGTGNTIYF
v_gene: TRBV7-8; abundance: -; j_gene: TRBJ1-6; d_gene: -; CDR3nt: TGTGCCGGCAGCGCCAGCGATACAGGCTATAATTCACCCCTCCACTTT; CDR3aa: CAGSASDTGYNSPLHF